These T cell receptor beta chains were read from a single sample in a study of T cells in Graves' hyperthyroidism and ophthalmopathy. TCRdb recomputed calls from the multiplex PCR reads with MiXCR, one row per CDR3 protein. The table shows 300,000 or so distinct CDR3 sequences, with about a sixth occurring only once. The material sequenced was blood. Receptors originate from a woman aged 60-75 years with Graves' ophthalmopathy. The CDR3 runs from the conserved cysteine through the conserved F or W. The D gene is left open where the match is weak. The size field is filled for only some rows; it gives once, few, many or a size class.

-	-	TRBJ1-1	TRBV20-1	CSANPGPSTEAFF	TGCAGTGCTAACCCTGGCCCCAGCACTGAAGCTTTCTTT
-	-	TRBJ2-7	TRBV18	CASSPGPISSYEQYF	TGTGCCAGCTCTCCTGGACCAATTAGCTCCTACGAGCAGTACTTC
-	many	TRBJ1-1	TRBV7-2	CASSLHFNAPDTEAFF	TGTGCCAGCAGCTTACACTTCAATGCTCCGGACACTGAAGCTTTCTTT
-	-	TRBJ1-2	TRBV5-4	CASSAGVEAGYGYTF	TGTGCCAGCAGCGCAGGGGTTGAGGCTGGCTATGGCTACACCTTC
TRBD2	many	TRBJ2-1	TRBV7-3	CASSLLAGGYNEQFF	TGTGCCAGCAGCTTACTAGCGGGAGGGTACAATGAGCAGTTCTTC
TRBD2	few	TRBJ2-5	TRBV10-3	CAISEKASGQETQYF	TGTGCCATCAGTGAGAAGGCTAGCGGGCAAGAGACCCAGTACTTC
-	many	TRBJ2-4	TRBV28	CAAGGQDKNIQYF	TGTGCCGCGGGGGGACAGGATAAAAACATTCAGTACTTC
-	few	TRBJ2-6	TRBV6-2/TRBV6-3	CASSYWGSGANVLTF	TGTGCCAGCAGTTATTGGGGCTCTGGGGCCAACGTCCTGACTTTC
TRBD1	-	TRBJ1-6	TRBV10-3	CAISESDRGPLNSPLHF	TGTGCCATCAGTGAAAGTGACAGGGGGCCCCTTAATTCACCCCTCCACTTT
TRBD2	many	TRBJ2-5	TRBV6-2/TRBV6-3	CASKVAGTQETQYF	TGTGCCAGCAAGGTAGCGGGGACTCAAGAGACCCAGTACTTC
-	-	TRBJ2-7	TRBV20-1	CSAQQVMSSYEQYF	TGCAGTGCCCAACAAGTTATGAGCTCCTACGAGCAGTACTTC
TRBD1	few	TRBJ1-1	TRBV7-2	CASSQTGTGGAMATDTEAFF	TGTGCCAGCAGCCAAACCGGGACAGGGGGCGCGATGGCGACCGACACTGAAGCTTTCTTT
-	many	TRBJ2-1	TRBV2	CAIDRSPHEQFF	TGTGCCATCGACCGGAGTCCCCATGAGCAGTTCTTC
TRBD1	many	TRBJ1-2	TRBV12-3/TRBV12-4	CASSSLDRAGYTF	TGTGCCAGCAGTTCACTCGACAGGGCCGGCTACACCTTC
TRBD1	many	TRBJ1-2	TRBV4-2	CASSHSRGGQYGYTF	TGTGCCAGCAGCCACTCCCGAGGGGGCCAGTATGGCTACACCTTC
-	many	TRBJ2-3	TRBV20-1	CSPKGGSTDTQYF	TGCAGTCCAAAGGGTGGGTCCACAGATACGCAGTATTTT
-	many	TRBJ2-7	TRBV3-1	CASSHRIAAAYEQYF	TGTGCCAGCAGCCATCGAATCGCGGCGGCCTACGAGCAGTACTTC
TRBD1	few	TRBJ2-1	TRBV25-1	CASSGTGLNEQFF	TGTGCCAGCAGTGGGACAGGGCTGAATGAGCAGTTCTTC
TRBD1	many	TRBJ2-6	TRBV6-1	CASKDTGAGANVLTF	TGTGCCAGCAAGGATACAGGGGCTGGGGCCAACGTCCTGACTTTC
-	-	TRBJ1-2	TRBV25-1	CASSDPREGAYGYTF	TGTGCCAGCAGTGACCCCCGGGAGGGCGCGTATGGCTACACCTTC
TRBD2	many	TRBJ2-3	TRBV30	CAWSALAGVADTQYF	TGTGCCTGGAGTGCCCTAGCGGGAGTGGCAGATACGCAGTATTTT
TRBD2	-	TRBJ2-3	TRBV20-1	CSARDGTSGGMGTQYF	TGCAGTGCTAGAGATGGGACTAGCGGGGGCATGGGTACGCAGTATTTT
TRBD1	many	TRBJ1-4	TRBV28	CASSLFRGLSEKLFF	TGTGCCAGCAGTTTATTCAGGGGGCTGAGTGAAAAACTGTTTTTT
-	many	TRBJ1-1	TRBV28	CASSLIVSNTEAFF	TGTGCCAGCAGTTTAATCGTGTCGAACACTGAAGCTTTCTTT
TRBD1	-	TRBJ2-1	TRBV12-5	CASGLVYSGGDQNEQFF	TGTGCTAGTGGTTTGGTATACTCAGGGGGCGATCAGAATGAGCAGTTCTTC
-	-	TRBJ2-7	TRBV11-3	CASSRGRDFYEQYF	TGTGCCAGCAGCCGGGGCAGGGACTTCTACGAGCAGTACTTC
-	many	TRBJ2-3	TRBV27	CASKWGRPSDTQYF	TGTGCCAGCAAATGGGGCAGGCCCTCAGATACGCAGTATTTT
-	many	TRBJ2-7	TRBV12-3/TRBV12-4	CASTFLVSGEQYF	TGTGCCAGCACCTTCCTTGTCTCGGGCGAGCAGTACTTC
TRBD1	-	TRBJ2-7	TRBV6-2/TRBV6-3	CASSSTGTATYEQYF	TGTGCCAGCAGTTCAACCGGGACAGCAACCTACGAGCAGTACTTC
-	-	TRBJ2-5	TRBV6-2/TRBV6-3	CASTYSVGTQYF	TGTGCCAGCACCTACTCGGTAGGGACCCAGTACTTC
TRBD1	-	TRBJ2-5	TRBV11-2	CASSPRTGEVTQYF	TGTGCCAGCAGTCCACGGACAGGTGAAGTGACCCAGTACTTC
TRBD1	many	TRBJ1-2	TRBV7-2	CASSETGAIYGYTF	TGTGCCAGCAGCGAGACAGGGGCAATCTATGGCTACACCTTC
-	many	TRBJ1-1	TRBV5-1	CASNTWGENTEAFF	TGCGCCAGCAATACTTGGGGGGAGAACACTGAAGCTTTCTTT
-	-	TRBJ1-2	TRBV6-2/TRBV6-3	CASSELVGGYTF	TGTGCCAGCAGCGAACTTGTAGGCGGCTACACCTTC
TRBD1	-	TRBJ2-7	TRBV4-3	CASSQDQGASYEQYF	TGCGCCAGCAGCCAAGACCAGGGGGCGAGCTACGAGCAGTACTTC
TRBD1	-	TRBJ2-3	TRBV15	CATSRNLQGWGTDTQYF	TGTGCCACCAGCAGAAACCTACAGGGGTGGGGCACAGATACGCAGTATTTT
TRBD1	few	TRBJ1-6	TRBV4-1	CASRRDRGTPLHF	TGCGCCAGCAGACGGGACAGGGGTACACCCCTCCACTTT
-	many	TRBJ1-1	TRBV20-1	CSADDGFTEAFF	TGCAGTGCTGATGACGGATTCACTGAAGCTTTCTTT
-	-	TRBJ2-3	TRBV19	CASSIDRDTQYF	TGTGCCAGTAGTATCGATAGGGATACGCAGTATTTT
TRBD2	-	TRBJ2-1	TRBV5-1	CASSPGLAGGEQFF	TGCGCCAGCAGCCCGGGACTAGCGGGAGGTGAGCAGTTCTTC
-	many	TRBJ1-4	TRBV7-9	CAGNRNEKLFF	TGTGCCGGAAACAGGAATGAAAAACTGTTTTTT
-	many	TRBJ1-1	TRBV5-1	CASSAPFGGRDTEAFF	TGCGCCAGCAGCGCCCCTTTTGGAGGGAGGGACACTGAAGCTTTCTTT
-	many	TRBJ2-1	TRBV7-2	CASSSGPIWTRKQFF	TGTGCCAGCAGCTCAGGTCCCATCTGGACCCGCAAGCAGTTCTTC
TRBD2	many	TRBJ2-5	TRBV24-1	CATGLAGRETQYF	TGTGCCACCGGACTAGCGGGAAGAGAGACCCAGTACTTC
-	many	TRBJ1-2	TRBV20-1	CSARDGGALKYGYTF	TGCAGTGCTAGAGATGGGGGGGCTCTAAAGTATGGCTACACCTTC
TRBD2	-	TRBJ2-7	TRBV7-7	CASSPSGLAGAYEQYF	TGTGCTAGCAGCCCAAGCGGACTAGCGGGGGCCTACGAGCAGTACTTC
-	many	TRBJ2-7	TRBV6-5	CASSYNEISYEQYF	TGTGCCAGCAGTTACAACGAGATTTCCTACGAGCAGTACTTC
TRBD1	few	TRBJ1-5	TRBV6-1	CASSTGTGNQNQPQHF	TGTGCCAGCAGTACGGGGACAGGAAACCAAAATCAGCCCCAGCATTTT
-	-	TRBJ1-5	TRBV6-2/TRBV6-3	CASSYGYGVRSNQPQHF	TGTGCCAGCAGTTACGGTTACGGGGTACGTAGCAATCAGCCCCAGCATTTT
-	many	TRBJ2-7	TRBV6-2/TRBV6-3	CASSPPRSPYEQYF	TGTGCCAGCAGCCCACCACGATCACCCTACGAGCAGTACTTC
TRBD1	-	TRBJ1-1	TRBV5-1	CASSLANEGTGAFF	TGCGCCAGCAGCTTGGCCAATGAAGGGACAGGAGCTTTCTTT
-	few	TRBJ2-7	TRBV6-2/TRBV6-3	CASSRDGTLEQYF	TGTGCCAGCAGTAGGGACGGGACCCTCGAGCAGTACTTC
-	many	TRBJ1-2	TRBV10-3	CAISESSSAAGIYGYTF	TGTGCCATCAGTGAGTCAAGCTCGGCCGCCGGGATCTATGGCTACACCTTC
-	many	TRBJ2-3	TRBV20-1	CSARDGAVSTDTQYF	TGCAGTGCTAGAGATGGGGCAGTTAGCACAGATACGCAGTATTTT